Listed below are T cell receptor beta chains from one sample, sequenced in a study of vaccination effects on CD4 cells after COVID-19. The assay was immunoSEQ multiplex PCR, and TCRdb's table has in-frame clones only and misses some. This table has 20,000 to 25,000 clones, approximately 79% appearing once. These receptors lack a known antigen. The sequences come from CD4+ T cells from PBMCs cultured with HCoV-NL63 spike peptides, collected before COVID-19 vaccination. All receptors come from a human donor who received a COVID-19 vaccine. Both conserved end residues are part of each CDR3. The D gene is left open where the match is weak. Not every row has a clone size; where given, it reads once, few, many or a size class.

- TRBJ2-3 TRBV3-1/TRBV3-2 - CASSPDPTSTDTQYF TGTGCCAGCAGCCCGGACCCTACTAGCACAGATACGCAGTATTTT
TRBD1 TRBJ1-4 TRBV30 - CAWRPPDRGLEKLFF TGTGCCTGGAGGCCGCCGGACAGGGGGCTTGAAAAACTGTTTTTT
- TRBJ1-1 TRBV13 - CASSLGGSGVTEAFF TGTGCCAGCAGCTTAGGGGGGTCGGGGGTTACTGAAGCTTTCTTT
TRBD1 TRBJ1-1 TRBV18 - CASSADRGREAFF TGTGCCAGCTCAGCCGACAGGGGGCGCGAAGCTTTCTTT
- TRBJ2-3 TRBV9 - CASSVATRTDTQYF TGTGCCAGCAGCGTGGCAACGAGGACAGATACGCAGTATTTT
- TRBJ2-3 TRBV7-8 once CASSLGLVLTDTQYF TGTGCCAGCAGCCTCGGACTCGTCCTCACAGATACGCAGTATTTT
- TRBJ2-5 TRBV20-1 - CSARTRETQYF TGCAGTGCTAGAACCCGGGAGACCCAGTACTTC
TRBD1 TRBJ1-2 TRBV3-1/TRBV3-2 - CASSPSDRGVGYTF TGTGCCAGCAGCCCTTCCGACAGGGGAGTTGGCTACACCTTC
- TRBJ2-4 TRBV4-2 - CASSQDDGVSKNIQYF TGTGCCAGCAGCCAAGATGACGGGGTATCCAAAAACATTCAGTACTTC
- TRBJ2-3 TRBV2 once CASSVGPDTQYF TGTGCCAGCTCGGTGGGGCCAGATACGCAGTATTTT
- TRBJ2-7 TRBV18 - CASSRGRDEQYF TGTGCCAGCTCACGCGGTCGCGACGAGCAGTACTTC
- TRBJ2-4 TRBV5-4 - CASSLGGGDIQYF TGTGCCAGCAGCTTGGGAGGGGGGGACATTCAGTACTTC
TRBD1 TRBJ1-1 TRBV18 - CASSPQGAPSEAFF TGTGCCAGCTCACCACAGGGGGCGCCGAGTGAAGCTTTCTTT
- TRBJ2-7 TRBV6-5 few CASSYRLGDEQYF TGTGCCAGCAGTTACCGGCTTGGTGACGAGCAGTACTTC
TRBD2 TRBJ2-1 TRBV5-1 - CASSFRVRGSSYNEQFF TGCGCCAGCAGCTTTAGAGTCCGCGGGAGCTCCTACAATGAGCAGTTCTTC
- TRBJ2-7 TRBV29-1 once CSVAGGGIPYEQYF TGCAGCGTGGCAGGAGGGGGGATACCCTACGAGCAGTACTTC
TRBD1 TRBJ1-5 TRBV5-4 few CASSSVPGQGKPQHF TGTGCCAGCAGCTCCGTCCCGGGACAGGGAAAGCCCCAGCATTTT